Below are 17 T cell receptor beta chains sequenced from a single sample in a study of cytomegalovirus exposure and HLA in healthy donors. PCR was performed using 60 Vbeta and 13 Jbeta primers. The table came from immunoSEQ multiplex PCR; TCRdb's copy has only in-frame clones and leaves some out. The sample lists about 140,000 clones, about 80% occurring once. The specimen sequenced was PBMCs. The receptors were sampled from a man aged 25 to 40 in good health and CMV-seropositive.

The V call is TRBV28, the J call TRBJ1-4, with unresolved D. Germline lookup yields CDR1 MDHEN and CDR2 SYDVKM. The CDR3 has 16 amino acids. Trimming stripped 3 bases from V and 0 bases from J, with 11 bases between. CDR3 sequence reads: CASSFVVDSTNEKLFF. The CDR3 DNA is TGTGCCAGCAGTTTCGTCGTGGACTCAACTAATGAAAAACTGTTTTTT. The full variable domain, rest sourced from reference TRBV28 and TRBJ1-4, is DVKVTQSSRYLVKRTGEKVFLECVQDMDHENMFWYRQDPGLGLRLIYFSYDVKMKEKGDIPEGYSVSREKKERFSLILESASTNQTSMYLCASSFVVDSTNEKLFFGSGTQLSVL.

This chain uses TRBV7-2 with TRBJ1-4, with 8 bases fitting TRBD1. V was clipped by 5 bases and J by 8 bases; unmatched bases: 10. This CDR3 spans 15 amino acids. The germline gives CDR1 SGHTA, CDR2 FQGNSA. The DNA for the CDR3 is TGTGCCAGCAGCCCCTCGGACAGGGAAGGCGAAAAACTGTTTTTT. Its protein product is CASSPSDREGEKLFF.

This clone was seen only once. CDR3 loop: CASSYVREPEAFF. CDR3 nucleotides: TGTGCCAGCAGTTATGTTAGAGAGCCTGAAGCTTTCTTT. The rearrangement joins TRBV28 to TRBJ1-1; D call uncertain. The length of the CDR3 is 13 residues. V was shortened by 4 bases and J by 6 bases, with 12 bases between the two germline ends. CDR1 MDHEN and CDR2 SYDVKM come from the germline V gene.

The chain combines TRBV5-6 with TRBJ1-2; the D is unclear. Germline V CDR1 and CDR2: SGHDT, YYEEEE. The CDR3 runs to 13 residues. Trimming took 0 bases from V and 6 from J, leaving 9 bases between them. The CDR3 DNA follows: TGTGCCAGCAGCTTGGCCCCGGGTGATGGCTACACCTTC. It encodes CASSLAPGDGYTF. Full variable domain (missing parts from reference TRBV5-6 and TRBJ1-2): DAGVTQSPTHLIKTRGQQVTLRCSPKSGHDTVSWYQQALGQGPQFIFQYYEEEERQRGNFPDRFSGHQFPNYSSELNVNALLLGDSALYLCASSLAPGDGYTFGSGTRLTVV.

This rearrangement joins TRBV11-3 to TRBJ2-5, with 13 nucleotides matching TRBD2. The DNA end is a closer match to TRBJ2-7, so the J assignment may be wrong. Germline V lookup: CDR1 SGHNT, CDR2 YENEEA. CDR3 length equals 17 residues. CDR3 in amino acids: CASSTTIGLAGVYEQYF. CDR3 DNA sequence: TGTGCCAGCAGCACAACCATTGGACTAGCGGGAGTGTACGAGCAGTACTTC.

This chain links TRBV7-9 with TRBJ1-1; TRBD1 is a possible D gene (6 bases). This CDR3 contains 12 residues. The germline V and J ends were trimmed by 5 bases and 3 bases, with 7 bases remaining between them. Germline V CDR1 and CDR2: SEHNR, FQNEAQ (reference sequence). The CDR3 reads CASSRQDTEAFF. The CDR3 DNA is TGTGCCAGCAGCCGACAGGACACTGAAGCTTTCTTT.

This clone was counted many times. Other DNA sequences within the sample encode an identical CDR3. In DNA form, the CDR3 reads TGTGCCAGCAGTGAATATAGCGGCTCTGGGGCCAACGTCCTGACTTTC. Amino acid sequence: CASSEYSGSGANVLTF. The chain has TRBV25-1 and TRBJ2-6; maybe TRBD2 (6 bases). The CDR3 has 16 amino acids. Germline assignment: CDR1 MGHDK and CDR2 SYGVNS. The V and J ends lost 0 bases and 0 bases respectively, with 6 bases between them. Full variable domain (remainder filled in from reference TRBV25-1 and TRBJ2-6): EADIYQTPRYLVIGTGKKITLECSQTMGHDKMYWYQQDPGMELHLIHYSYGVNSTEKGDLSSESTVSRIRTEHFPLTLESARPSHTSQYLCASSEYSGSGANVLTFGAGSRLTVL.

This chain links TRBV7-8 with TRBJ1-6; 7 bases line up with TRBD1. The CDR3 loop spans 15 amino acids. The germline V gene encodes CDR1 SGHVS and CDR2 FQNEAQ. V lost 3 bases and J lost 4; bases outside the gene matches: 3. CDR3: CASSFRDSYNSPLHF. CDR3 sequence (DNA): TGTGCCAGCAGCTTTAGGGACAGTTATAATTCACCCCTCCACTTT.

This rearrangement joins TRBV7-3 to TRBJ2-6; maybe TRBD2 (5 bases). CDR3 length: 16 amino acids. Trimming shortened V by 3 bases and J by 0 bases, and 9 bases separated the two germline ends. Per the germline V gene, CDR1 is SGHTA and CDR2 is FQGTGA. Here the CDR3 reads CASSFGSSSGANVLTF. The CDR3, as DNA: TGTGCCAGCAGCTTTGGGAGTAGCTCTGGGGCCAACGTCCTGACTTTC.

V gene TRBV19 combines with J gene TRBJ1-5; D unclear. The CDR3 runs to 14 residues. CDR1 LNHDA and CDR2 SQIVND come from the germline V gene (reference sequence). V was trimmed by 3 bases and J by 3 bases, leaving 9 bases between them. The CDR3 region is CASSIMGDNQPQHF. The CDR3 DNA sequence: TGTGCCAGTAGTATTATGGGAGACAATCAGCCCCAGCATTTT.

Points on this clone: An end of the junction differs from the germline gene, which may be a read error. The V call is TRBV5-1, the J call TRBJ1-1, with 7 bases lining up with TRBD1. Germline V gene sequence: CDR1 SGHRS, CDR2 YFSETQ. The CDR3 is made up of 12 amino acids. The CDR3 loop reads CASSLDSGTEFF. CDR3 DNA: TGCGCCAGCAGCTTGGATTCCGGGACAGAGTTTTTT.

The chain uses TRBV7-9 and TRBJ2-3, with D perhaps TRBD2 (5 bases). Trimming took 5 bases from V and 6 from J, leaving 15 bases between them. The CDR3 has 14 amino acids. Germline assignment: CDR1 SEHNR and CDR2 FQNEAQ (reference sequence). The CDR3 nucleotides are TGTGCCAGCAGCCCGGACTTGCCGAGGGATACGCAGTATTTT. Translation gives CASSPDLPRDTQYF.

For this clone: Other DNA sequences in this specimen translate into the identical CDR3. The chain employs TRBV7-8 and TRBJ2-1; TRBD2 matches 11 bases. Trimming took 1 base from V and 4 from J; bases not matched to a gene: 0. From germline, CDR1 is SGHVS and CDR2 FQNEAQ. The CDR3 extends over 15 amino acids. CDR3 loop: CASSLVAGGYNEQFF. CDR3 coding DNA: TGTGCCAGCAGCTTAGTAGCGGGGGGGTACAATGAGCAGTTCTTC.

The CDR3 spells CASSRGQAQQPQHF. The CDR3 bases are TGTGCCAGCAGCCGAGGACAGGCGCAGCAGCCCCAGCATTTT. The V call is TRBV5-6, the J call TRBJ1-5, with TRBD1 matching over 7 bases. The junction had 8 bases not matched to a gene; V was cut back by 4 bases and J by 7 bases. The CDR3 extends over 14 amino acids. Germline CDR1 reads SGHDT; CDR2 reads YYEEEE.

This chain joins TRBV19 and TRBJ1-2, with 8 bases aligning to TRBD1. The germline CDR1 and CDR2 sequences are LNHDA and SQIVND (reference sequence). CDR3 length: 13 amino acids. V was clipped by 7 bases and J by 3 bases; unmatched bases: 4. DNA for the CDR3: TGTGCCAGTATCCCAGGGGGCGACTATGGCTACACCTTC. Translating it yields CASIPGGDYGYTF.

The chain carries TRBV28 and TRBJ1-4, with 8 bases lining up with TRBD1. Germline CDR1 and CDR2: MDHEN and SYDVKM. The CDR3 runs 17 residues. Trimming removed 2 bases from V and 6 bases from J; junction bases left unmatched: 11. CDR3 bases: TGTGCCAGCAGTTTAATTGGAATCAAGGGACAGGATGAAAAACTGTTTTTT. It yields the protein CASSLIGIKGQDEKLFF.

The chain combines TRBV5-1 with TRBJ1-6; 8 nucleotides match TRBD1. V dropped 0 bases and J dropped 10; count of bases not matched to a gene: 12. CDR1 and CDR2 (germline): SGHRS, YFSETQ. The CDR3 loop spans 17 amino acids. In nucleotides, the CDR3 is TGCGCCAGCAGCTTGGGACTTCGGGACAGGAAAAAATCACCCCTCCACTTT. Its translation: CASSLGLRDRKKSPLHF.